This T cell receptor (beta chain) was recovered during a study of T cell responses to AZD1222 COVID-19 vaccine. Study-level information: Researchers grouped second doses given at about 4 or about 12 weeks into one pool.

Broader study findings: When two AZD1222 doses had been given, Spike-specific TCR breadth and depth rose. Just a handful of people given AZD1222 tested seropositive at baseline. Scientists sampled the repertoires only once the peak T cell response had passed.

Concerning this clone: What it binds is unknown.

This CDR3 comprises 12 residues. Trimming took 5 bases from V and 9 from J; bases not matched to a gene: 3. Germline V gives CDR1 SGHAT, CDR2 FQNNGV. Profiled with immunoSEQ multiplex PCR; TCRdb holds only in-frame clones, not every one. In the table there are 55,000 to 90,000 clones, roughly 82% of which are singletons. The specimen was peripheral blood, collected on day 0 of AZD1222 vaccination. This clonotype originated in an adult in good health. V and J are TRBV11-2 and TRBJ2-2; 7 positions match TRBD1. DNA for the CDR3: TGTGCCAGCAGCCAGGGGGTTAGGGAGCTGTTTTTT. Its translation: CASSQGVRELFF.